What follows are 21 T cell receptor beta chains derived from one specimen sequenced in a study of T cell changes during pregnancy in multiple sclerosis. The assay was immunoSEQ multiplex PCR, and TCRdb's table has in-frame clones only and misses some. The sample records about 75,000 clones, approximately 88% being singletons. The input for sequencing was peripheral blood, taken in the first trimester of pregnancy. The origin of the receptors is a female donor in good health, enrolled as a control in a pregnancy study.

The chain carries TRBV28 and TRBJ1-1; D possibly corresponds to TRBD1 (6 bases). V was shortened by 9 bases and J by 4 bases, with 15 bases between the two germline ends. Germline lookup yields CDR1 MDHEN and CDR2 SYDVKM. CDR3 size: 13 residues. The CDR3 nucleotides read TGTGCCAGTCGGGGGGCCAGGGGCACTGAAGCTTTCTTT. This codes for CASRGARGTEAFF.

The V call is TRBV7-2, the J call TRBJ2-1; 9 bases match TRBD2. There are 15 residues in the CDR3. V was clipped by 4 bases and J by 4 bases; unmatched bases: 5. Germline V gives CDR1 SGHTA, CDR2 FQGNSA. The CDR3 reads CASSSAGGWYNEQFF. CDR3 DNA: TGTGCCAGCAGCTCAGCGGGAGGATGGTACAATGAGCAGTTCTTC.

The rearrangement links TRBV28 to TRBJ2-7; D unresolved. Trimming removed 1 base at V and 0 bases at J, with 4 bases between. The CDR3 length is 13 residues. The germline V gene has CDR1 MDHEN and CDR2 SYDVKM. CDR3 DNA sequence: TGTGCCAGCAGTTTATCGGTCTCCTACGAGCAGTACTTC. This codes for CASSLSVSYEQYF.

V and J are TRBV28 and TRBJ1-1; the match to TRBD1 covers 7 bases. CDR3 length: 15 amino acids. V trimming: 8 bases; J trimming: 3 bases; junction bases outside the gene matches: 12. CDR1 and CDR2 (germline): MDHEN, SYDVKM. The CDR3 DNA reads as TGTGCCAGCCGTTCGGCCGGGACAGCATACACTGAAGCTTTCTTT. Amino acid sequence: CASRSAGTAYTEAFF.

The chain carries TRBV6-6 and TRBJ1-2; no definite D call. The CDR3 is 15 amino acids. The germline V gene encodes CDR1 MNHNY and CDR2 SVGAGI (reference sequence). V was clipped by 5 bases and J by 3 bases, with 16 bases between them. The CDR3 here is CASSRLPAGDYGYTF. CDR3 DNA: TGTGCCAGCAGTCGACTACCCGCAGGTGACTATGGCTACACCTTC.

J is TRBJ2-1 and V is TRBV27; 7 bases are a match to TRBD2. CDR1 is MNHEY, CDR2 SMNVEV, per germline (reference sequence). The trim removed 5 bases at V and 6 bases at J, leaving 7 bases unmatched. The CDR3 has 14 amino acids. The CDR3 protein is CASSTTSFVNEQFF. The CDR3 region has the DNA TGTGCCAGCAGTACGACTAGCTTCGTCAATGAGCAGTTCTTC.

This sequence joins TRBV4-2 and TRBJ2-7, with TRBD1 matching over 11 bases. The germline V gene encodes CDR1 LGHNA and CDR2 YNFKEQ. V dropped 0 bases and J dropped 6; count of bases not matched to a gene: 7. This CDR3 comprises 16 residues. CDR3 DNA sequence: TGTGCCAGCAGCCAAGATTCAGGACAGGGGGCTCTCGAGCAGTACTTC. Translating gives CASSQDSGQGALEQYF.

This clone was picked up a small number of times. The genes are TRBV11-2 and TRBJ2-7; 7 nucleotides align to TRBD1. Unmatched junction bases numbered 13, after V lost 6 bases and J lost 5 bases. The CDR3 covers 15 residues. Germline V lookup: CDR1 SGHAT, CDR2 FQNNGV. CDR3 protein: CASSLDRALGHEQYF. The CDR3 nucleotides read TGTGCCAGCAGTCTTGACAGGGCTCTGGGCCACGAGCAGTACTTC.

J is TRBJ1-3 and V is TRBV6-5; D gene uncertain. This CDR3 is 15 amino acids long. V lost 2 bases and J lost 0, with 8 bases in between. Germline assignment: CDR1 MNHEY and CDR2 SVGAGI. The CDR3 region is CASSYTRLSGNTIYF. The CDR3 DNA sequence: TGTGCCAGCAGTTACACCAGGCTCTCTGGAAACACCATATATTTT.

The V gene is TRBV2, the J gene TRBJ2-7; 11 bases map to TRBD2. From germline, CDR1 is SNHLY and CDR2 FYNNEI. This CDR3 comprises 15 residues. V dropped 4 bases and J dropped 6; count of bases not matched to a gene: 8. CDR3 coding DNA: TGTGCCAGCAGTGCATTGGGGACTAGCGGAGGCGAGCAGTACTTC. It codes for CASSALGTSGGEQYF.

The rearrangement uses TRBV5-6 and TRBJ1-2, with 7 bases fitting TRBD1. This CDR3 contains 15 residues. V lost 5 bases to trimming and J lost 4 bases; unmatched junction nucleotides: 11. Germline V gene data show CDR1 as SGHDT and CDR2 as YYEEEE. CDR3 sequence (DNA): TGTGCCAGCAGGTATCGGGACAGTAGTGGCTATGGCTACACCTTC. This sequence encodes CASRYRDSSGYGYTF.

V is TRBV6-4 and J is TRBJ2-7; 10 bases match TRBD2. Germline lookup yields CDR1 MRHNA and CDR2 SNTAGT. The CDR3 extends over 13 amino acids. The J segment lost 3 bases and the V segment lost 11 bases, leaving 7 bases of the junction unmatched. This CDR3 is CAFPGTSVYEQYF. The CDR3 coding sequence is TGTGCCTTCCCCGGGACTAGCGTCTACGAGCAGTACTTC.

V and J are TRBV6-1 and TRBJ2-5, with 10 bases fitting TRBD1. From germline, CDR1 is MNHNS and CDR2 SASEGT. CDR3 length equals 15 residues. V lost 0 bases, J lost 6 bases, and 4 bases stayed unmatched. The CDR3 nucleotides read TGTGCCAGCAGTGAAGCGGGACAGGGGACGAAGACCCAGTACTTC. Translated: CASSEAGQGTKTQYF.

The chain uses TRBV6-5 and TRBJ2-2, with 9 bases aligning to TRBD1. Germline lookup yields CDR1 MNHEY and CDR2 SVGAGI. The CDR3 runs 15 residues. The junction had 9 bases not matched to a gene; V was cut back by 0 bases and J by 13 bases. The CDR3 spells CASSYSSPGQGWLFF. The CDR3 nucleotides are TGTGCCAGCAGTTACTCATCCCCGGGACAGGGATGGCTGTTTTTT.

The chain is built from TRBV30 and TRBJ1-1; unclear D gene. This CDR3 is 11 amino acids long. Germline V gene sequence: CDR1 GTSNPN, CDR2 SVGIG (reference sequence). V lost 1 base and J lost 10, with 10 bases in between. CDR3 sequence (DNA): TGTGCCTGGAGTGAGGTGGGAGGAGCTTTCTTT. Protein product: CAWSEVGGAFF.

CDR3 nucleotides: TGTGCCAGCAGTCCCCGACAGGGCTATGGCTACACCTTC. It translates to CASSPRQGYGYTF. The V and J genes are TRBV6-5 and TRBJ1-2, with 7 bases identical to TRBD1. Germline CDR1 is MNHEY and CDR2 is SVGAGI. V lost 5 bases to trimming and J lost 4 bases; unmatched junction nucleotides: 4. The CDR3 covers 13 residues.

This rearrangement joins TRBV28 to TRBJ2-1, with 7 bases aligning to TRBD2. J was trimmed by 8 bases and V by 4 bases; bases with no gene match: 11. CDR3 length equals 15 residues. Germline-derived CDR1 and CDR2 are MDHEN and SYDVKM. CDR3 protein: CASSSGSGIGDEQFF. The CDR3 nucleotides read TGTGCCAGCAGTTCGGGGAGCGGGATAGGGGATGAGCAGTTCTTC. Full variable domain (missing parts from reference TRBV28 and TRBJ2-1): DVKVTQSSRYLVKRTGEKVFLECVQDMDHENMFWYRQDPGLGLRLIYFSYDVKMKEKGDIPEGYSVSREKKERFSLILESASTNQTSMYLCASSSGSGIGDEQFFGPGTRLTVL.

The chain links TRBV6-1 to TRBJ2-1, with 7 bases aligning to TRBD1. The CDR3 extends over 19 amino acids. Germline loops: CDR1 MNHNS, CDR2 SASEGT. V shed 4 bases and J 2 bases; nucleotides not matched to a gene: 17. The CDR3 protein is CASSALNFPGQRTYNEQFF. The CDR3 DNA reads as TGTGCCAGCAGTGCACTGAATTTCCCGGGACAGAGAACCTACAATGAGCAGTTCTTC.

The J gene is TRBJ1-1, the V gene TRBV27; D ambiguous. Deletions cut 6 bases from V and 5 bases from J, with 7 bases between. The CDR3 extends over 11 amino acids. CDR1 MNHEY and CDR2 SMNVEV come from the germline V gene (reference sequence). CDR3 DNA sequence: TGTGCCAGCAGCCCGGGAACTGAAGCTTTCTTT. Amino acids: CASSPGTEAFF.

The genes are TRBV7-2 and TRBJ2-5, with D possibly matching TRBD1 (6 bases). V was clipped by 7 bases and J by 2 bases, with 14 bases between them. This CDR3 is built from 14 residues. Germline assignment: CDR1 SGHTA and CDR2 FQGNSA. CDR3 DNA: TGTGCCAGCACCCCGGCAGGGGTTCAAGAGACCCAGTACTTC. Its protein product is CASTPAGVQETQYF.

The CDR3 region is CASSDLGDRVTEAFF. The CDR3 DNA sequence: TGTGCCAGCAGTGATTTAGGGGACAGGGTGACTGAAGCTTTCTTT. This chain uses TRBV2 with TRBJ1-1, with 9 bases matching TRBD1. CDR3 length: 15 residues. Trimming at V came to 3 bases and at J to 5 bases, leaving 7 bases not matched to a gene. Germline V gives CDR1 SNHLY, CDR2 FYNNEI. Full variable domain (missing parts from reference TRBV2 and TRBJ1-1): EPEVTQTPSHQVTQMGQEVILRCVPISNHLYFYWYRQILGQKVEFLVSFYNNEISEKSEIFDDQFSVERPDGSNFTLKIRSTKLEDSAMYFCASSDLGDRVTEAFFGQGTRLTVV.